This T cell receptor beta chain is from a study of T-cell memory formation after mild COVID-19. Study observations and caveats: A balance of CD4 and CD8 characterized clones contracting day 15 to 85, whereas later expanders leaned CD4+. CD4+ contracting clones were found mainly in CM and EM, and CD8+ ones in EMRA.

Only a few counts were recorded for this clonotype. The target antigen is unknown. Via MiXCR, TCRdb re-called the 5' RACE reads, giving one row per CDR3 protein. Among 280,000 or so distinct CDR3 sequences listed, more than 15% were seen once. Sequenced: PBMCs or a T cell subset sorted from them (not recorded which). The sequence was obtained from a man between 18 and 29 years old who had mild COVID-19 (a few samples of this study predate the infection). Cell type and time point are not known.

The CDR3 nucleotides read TGTGCCAGCAGTTACGGCAGGCTTGGAAACACCATATATTTT. Its protein is CASSYGRLGNTIYF. The chain is built from TRBV6-5 and TRBJ1-3; D gene uncertain. Germline CDR1 and CDR2: MNHEY and SVGAGI. This CDR3 region has 14 residues. V lost 2 bases to trimming and J lost 3 bases, with 8 bases between them.